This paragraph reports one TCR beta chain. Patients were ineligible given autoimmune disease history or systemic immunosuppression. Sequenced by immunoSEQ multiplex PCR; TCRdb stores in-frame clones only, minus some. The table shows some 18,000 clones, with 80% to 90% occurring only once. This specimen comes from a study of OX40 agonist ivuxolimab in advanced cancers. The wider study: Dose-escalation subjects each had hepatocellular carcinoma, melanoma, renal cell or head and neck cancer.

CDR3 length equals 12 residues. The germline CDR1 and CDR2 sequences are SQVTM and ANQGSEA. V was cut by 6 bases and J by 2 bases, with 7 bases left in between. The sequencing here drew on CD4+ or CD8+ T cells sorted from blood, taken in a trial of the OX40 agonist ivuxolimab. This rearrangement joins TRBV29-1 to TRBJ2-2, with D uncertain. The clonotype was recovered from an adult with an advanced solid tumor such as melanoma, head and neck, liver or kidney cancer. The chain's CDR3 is CSVVRNTGELFF. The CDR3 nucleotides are TGCAGCGTCGTGAGAAACACCGGGGAGCTGTTTTTT.